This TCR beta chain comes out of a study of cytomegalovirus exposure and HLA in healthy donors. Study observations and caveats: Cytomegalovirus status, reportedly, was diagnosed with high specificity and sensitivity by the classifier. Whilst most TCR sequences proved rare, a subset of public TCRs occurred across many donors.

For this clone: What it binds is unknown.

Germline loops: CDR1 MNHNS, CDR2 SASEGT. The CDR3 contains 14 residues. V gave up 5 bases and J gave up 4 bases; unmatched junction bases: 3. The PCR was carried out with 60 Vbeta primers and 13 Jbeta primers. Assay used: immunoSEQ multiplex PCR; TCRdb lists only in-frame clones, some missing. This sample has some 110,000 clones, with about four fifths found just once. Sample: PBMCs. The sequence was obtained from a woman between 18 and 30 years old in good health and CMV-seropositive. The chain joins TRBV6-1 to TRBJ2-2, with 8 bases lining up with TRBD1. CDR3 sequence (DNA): TGTGCCAGCAGTAAAACAGGGGGCACCGGGGAGCTGTTTTTT. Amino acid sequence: CASSKTGGTGELFF.